This TCR beta chain was observed in a study of shared clonotypes between healthy human individuals. CD45RO-negative CD8 cells positively selected for CCR7 made up the naive population, which excluded terminally differentiated effector memory CD45RA+ cells. Donors comprised healthy HIV-negative adults lacking recent acute infections or vaccinations. Study observations and caveats: Only blood underwent sampling, and tissue repertoires likely differ.

In replicate PCRs of sorted subsets, 150 to 200 ng DNA, tens of thousands of T cell genomes, was used. Using immunoSEQ multiplex PCR, the repertoire was profiled, and TCRdb retains in-frame clones only, with some absent. The table has around 2.1 million clones, around 93% seen once. Remarks on this clone: The antigen remains undetermined. In the same sample, other DNA sequences code for this CDR3.

The trim removed 3 bases at V and 2 bases at J, leaving 0 bases unmatched. Germline loops: CDR1 SEHNR, CDR2 FQNEAQ (reference sequence). This CDR3 has 13 amino acids. This sequence originates from a man in his late teens or twenties in good health. Some clones in this sample may be carry-over from other donors' samples. Source material: naive CD8+ T cells from PBMCs. V usage is TRBV7-9 and J usage is TRBJ2-7, with TRBD2 identical over 8 bases. CDR3 amino acids: CASSFGGAYEQYF. CDR3 nucleotide sequence: TGTGCCAGCAGCTTCGGGGGGGCCTACGAGCAGTACTTC.